Sequencing of this T cell receptor beta chain was carried out in a study of blood T cell repertoires in COVID-19. At the level of the study: The United States, Italy and Spain were the sources of the acute and convalescent COVID-19 samples. From T cells, B-cell-depleted T cells, or PBMCs came the material, which was cDNA or gDNA.

In the original analysis: Estimated nucleated cell counts came from reference gene primer amplification. Sequencing was performed with immunoSEQ multiplex PCR; in TCRdb, only in-frame clones are kept and a portion is missing. D and trimming were read from the DNA, whereas the V and J calls and clone size are those reported in that table. The data show 200,000 to 250,000 clones, with 65% to 85% seen just once and 1.3% held by the top ten. Recruited during active infection, patients (from Seattle) were subsequently followed longitudinally. Germline CDR1 LGHDT, CDR2 YNNKEL (reference sequence). V was shortened by 4 bases and J by 0 bases, with 4 bases between the two germline ends. The length of the CDR3 is 12 residues.

This TCR was sampled from a woman between 25 and 40 years old with COVID-19, enrolled during active disease. The sequenced sample consisted of peripheral blood. The chain has TRBV3-1 (or the pseudogene TRBV3-2) and TRBJ2-7; the D is unclear. Written as DNA, the CDR3 is TGTGCCAGCAGCCGTAACTCCTACGAGCAGTACTTC. Its translation: CASSRNSYEQYF.